This T cell receptor (beta chain) is from a study of T cells in localized non-small cell lung cancer. General study points: Appearance in adjacent lung was seen for a median roughly 50 of the top 100 tumor clones. With higher T cell density in blood came longer overall survival. Owing to sequencing of a solitary tumor region, heterogeneity cannot be discounted. Exceeding tumor, uninvolved adjacent lung had the highest T cell clonality.

Germline loops: CDR1 SNHLY, CDR2 FYNNEI. This CDR3 region has 12 residues. Trimming removed 4 bases from V and 8 bases from J, with 9 bases in between. TCRdb's table, derived via immunoSEQ multiplex PCR, lists solely in-frame clones and lacks some. The sample lists 40,000 to 50,000 clones; more than 70% were seen once. About this clone itself: Its antigen is unknown.

This chain uses TRBV2 with TRBJ2-1; a weak D match, TRBD2 (5 bases). The sequencing used peripheral blood, collected before any cancer treatment. The clonotype was recovered from a female donor over 55 with stage I squamous cell lung carcinoma. In nucleotides, the CDR3 is TGTGCCAGCAGTGTAACTAGTTATGAGCAGTTCTTC. Its protein product is CASSVTSYEQFF.